Below are 24 T cell receptor beta chains sequenced from a single sample in a study of Graves' ophthalmopathy and Graves' hyperthyroidism. RNA transcripts were the source from which TCR beta CDR3 regions were amplified. HTBI primers were used in a first-round RT-PCR, which preceded a second-round multiplex PCR. MiXCR was run by TCRdb on the multiplex PCR reads, yielding one entry per CDR3 protein. The sample lists more than 1,000,000 distinct CDR3 sequences, 35% to 40% seen once, with 11% in the top ten. The sequencing sample was made of peripheral blood or thyroid tissue (not recorded which). The source is an adult man with Graves' hyperthyroidism.

This clonotype was detected only a few times. The rearrangement uses TRBV9 and TRBJ2-7; TRBD2 agrees at 9 bases. The CDR3 sequence is 15 residues long. V shed 0 bases, J shed 3 bases, and the junction held 4 bases outside the gene matches. Germline CDR1 and CDR2: SGDLS and YYNGEE. The CDR3 DNA is TGTGCCAGCAGCGTAGGAGCGGGAGGCATCTACGAGCAGTACTTC. It translates to CASSVGAGGIYEQYF.

This clonotype came up many times. V usage is TRBV9 and J usage is TRBJ1-2, with TRBD1 matching 12 bases. Germline V gene lookup returns CDR1 SGDLS and CDR2 YYNGEE. The CDR3 extends over 16 amino acids. The V gene end was trimmed by 3 bases and the J gene end by 0 bases; junction bases not matched to a gene: 3. CDR3 DNA: TGTGCCAGCAGCGGGGACAGGGGGCTCGCTAACTATGGCTACACCTTC. Translated: CASSGDRGLANYGYTF.

Many counts were recorded for this clonotype. The V call is TRBV29-1, the J call TRBJ1-2; D not resolved. Germline V gene data show CDR1 as SQVTM and CDR2 as ANQGSEA. Trimming pared 0 bases from V and 1 base from J, leaving 15 bases between. The CDR3 runs 16 residues. CDR3 sequence reads: CSVEDSSLYFNYGYTF. As DNA, the CDR3 is TGCAGCGTTGAAGATTCCTCCTTGTACTTTAACTATGGCTACACCTTC.

This chain connects TRBV29-1 to TRBJ2-6; D ambiguous. V was pared by 3 bases and J by 0 bases, with 6 bases between. Germline V gene data show CDR1 as SQVTM and CDR2 as ANQGSEA. There are 14 residues in the CDR3. The CDR3 sequence: CSVDGISGANVLTF. In DNA form, the CDR3 reads TGCAGCGTTGATGGGATCTCTGGGGCCAACGTCCTGACTTTC.

This clonotype was seen only a few times. The chain links TRBV15 to TRBJ2-6; 9 bases line up with TRBD1. V lost 1 base, J lost 4 bases, and 5 bases stayed unmatched. The germline V gene has CDR1 LNHNV and CDR2 YYDKDF (reference sequence). The CDR3 extends over 17 amino acids. The CDR3 loop reads CATSRGTGVRGANVLTF. Here the CDR3 DNA reads TGTGCCACCAGCAGAGGGACAGGGGTCCGGGGGGCCAACGTCCTGACTTTC. Using reference TRBV15 and TRBJ2-6 for the parts outside the CDR3, the full variable domain is DAMVIQNPRYQVTQFGKPVTLSCSQTLNHNVMYWYQQKSSQAPKLLFHYYDKDFNNEADTPDNFQSRRPNTSFCFLDIRSPGLGDTAMYLCATSRGTGVRGANVLTFGAGSRLTVL.

Only a few counts were recorded for this clonotype. The V call is TRBV4-3, the J call TRBJ2-7; no firm D call. The CDR3 spans 15 residues. CDR1 LGHNA and CDR2 YSLEER come from the germline V gene. V gave up 0 bases and J gave up 6 bases, with 15 bases separating them. The DNA of the CDR3 is TGCGCCAGCAGCCAAGATGGCCTAAGGGTGAGCGAGCAGTACTTC. Its protein is CASSQDGLRVSEQYF.

This clonotype was detected a few times. The V gene is TRBV12-3 or TRBV12-4, the J gene TRBJ2-7, with unresolved D. The CDR3 sequence is 15 residues long. V was trimmed by 3 bases and J by 0 bases, leaving 12 bases between them. CDR3: CASSFHTTSSYEQYF. DNA for the CDR3: TGTGCCAGCAGTTTCCACACTACAAGCTCCTACGAGCAGTACTTC.

This chain links TRBV29-1 with TRBJ2-5, with 13 bases identical to TRBD2. The CDR3 extends over 15 amino acids. In germline, CDR1 is SQVTM, CDR2 ANQGSEA. J lost 4 bases, V lost 6 bases, and 8 bases had no gene match. CDR3 in amino acids: CSVAGLAGRSETQYF. In DNA form, the CDR3 reads TGCAGCGTGGCGGGACTAGCGGGGCGCTCAGAGACCCAGTACTTC.

The chain joins TRBV25-1 to TRBJ2-6; 9 nucleotides agree with TRBD1. CDR3 length: 16 amino acids. Germline values: CDR1 MGHDK, CDR2 SYGVNS. The J segment lost 1 base and the V segment lost 11 bases, leaving 9 bases of the junction unmatched. Here the CDR3 reads CAWSPGTGSGANVLTF. The CDR3 nucleotides are TGTGCCTGGAGTCCTGGGACAGGGTCTGGGGCCAACGTCCTGACTTTC.

J is TRBJ1-5 and V is TRBV24-1, with 8 bases aligning to TRBD1. The trim removed 3 bases at V and 4 bases at J, leaving 7 bases unmatched. CDR3 length: 16 amino acids. Germline V gene data show CDR1 as KGHDR and CDR2 as SFDVKD. CDR3: CATSDRRTGRNQPQHF. In DNA form, the CDR3 reads TGTGCCACCAGTGATCGGAGGACAGGGCGAAATCAGCCCCAGCATTTT.

This clonotype has a count of ten or more. The CDR3, as DNA: TGTGCCACCGGTGTGGGCCAGCCCCAGCATTTT. Translating gives CATGVGQPQHF. The rearrangement uses TRBV24-1 and TRBJ1-5; D remains ambiguous. The CDR3 is made up of 11 amino acids. Germline CDR1 and CDR2: KGHDR and SFDVKD. Trimming stripped 9 bases from V and 7 bases from J, with 9 bases between.

This rearrangement joins TRBV19 to TRBJ2-7; unclear D gene. This CDR3 is 15 amino acids long. The V and J ends lost 3 bases and 3 bases respectively, with 15 bases between them. Germline values: CDR1 LNHDA, CDR2 SQIVND (reference sequence). CDR3 region: CASSISGGVLYEQYF. CDR3 sequence (DNA): TGTGCCAGTAGTATCTCGGGTGGAGTTCTCTACGAGCAGTACTTC.

CDR3 DNA: TGCGCCAGCAGCTTGATCGGACAACTTAACACTGAAGCTTTCTTT. Its protein is CASSLIGQLNTEAFF. The chain couples TRBV5-1 to TRBJ1-1, with D perhaps matching TRBD1 (5 bases). The germline V and J ends were trimmed by 1 base and 2 bases, with 12 bases remaining between them. The CDR3 length is 15 residues. The germline V gene has CDR1 SGHRS and CDR2 YFSETQ.

This clonotype was observed many times. This CDR3 reads CASSDEGGKCTEAFF. CDR3 nucleotide sequence: TGTGCCAGCAGTGATGAAGGGGGGAAATGCACTGAAGCTTTCTTT. The chain uses TRBV2 and TRBJ1-1; a weak D match, TRBD1 (6 bases). The germline V gene encodes CDR1 SNHLY and CDR2 FYNNEI. The CDR3 spans 15 residues. V shed 3 bases and J shed 4 bases, with 15 bases lying between them.

The chain carries TRBV7-2 and TRBJ1-6; D not certain. This CDR3 contains 15 residues. Germline V CDR1 and CDR2: SGHTA, FQGNSA. V was clipped by 7 bases and J by 0 bases, with 10 bases between them. CDR3: CASNEISSYNSPLHF. For the CDR3, the DNA is TGTGCCAGCAACGAAATAAGCTCCTATAATTCACCCCTCCACTTT.

A few counts support this clonotype. The gene calls are TRBV19 and TRBJ1-1, with 7 bases aligning to TRBD1. The CDR3 has 14 residues. The V and J ends lost 6 bases and 6 bases, in that order; junction bases with no gene match: 10. Germline V CDR1 and CDR2: LNHDA, SQIVND (reference sequence). CDR3 in DNA: TGTGCCAGTAGCAGGGGGGGGGGCGGGTCTGAAGCTTTCTTT. This gives the protein CASSRGGGGSEAFF.

The gene calls are TRBV7-6 and TRBJ2-2; D ambiguous. The germline V gene encodes CDR1 SGHVS and CDR2 FNYEAQ. Trimming took off 5 bases at V and 0 bases at J, with 7 bases between the two ends. The CDR3 length is 14 residues. The CDR3 sequence is CASSTTTNTGELFF. The CDR3 DNA reads as TGTGCCAGCAGCACAACAACGAACACCGGGGAGCTGTTTTTT. The full variable domain, rest sourced from reference TRBV7-6 and TRBJ2-2, is GAGVSQSPRYKVTKRGQDVALRCDPISGHVSLYWYRQALGQGPEFLTYFNYEAQQDKSGLPNDRFSAERPEGSISTLTIQRTEQRDSAMYRCASSTTTNTGELFFGEGSRLTVL.

This clonotype was seen a handful of times. V usage is TRBV11-2 and J usage is TRBJ1-6; 8 positions agree with TRBD1. Per germline, CDR1 SGHAT and CDR2 FQNNGV. J lost 10 bases, V lost 5 bases, and 13 bases had no gene match. The CDR3 runs 16 residues. The CDR3 spells CASSTPGQVRGSPLHF. DNA of the CDR3: TGTGCCAGCAGCACGCCGGGACAGGTTCGAGGATCACCCCTCCACTTT.

In its sample, this clonotype was seen many times. The chain has TRBV7-8 and TRBJ2-7, with D uncertain. The ends were cut back, 1 base at V and 0 bases at J, with 7 bases in the middle. The CDR3 has 14 amino acids. Germline V gene sequence: CDR1 SGHVS, CDR2 FQNEAQ. The CDR3 nucleotides read TGTGCCAGCAGCTTAGTGTTCGACTCCTACGAGCAGTACTTC. Its protein is CASSLVFDSYEQYF.

This clonotype came up a few times. This chain links TRBV20-1 with TRBJ1-3; 9 nucleotides match TRBD1. V shed 2 bases, J shed 3 bases, and the junction held 2 bases outside the gene matches. The CDR3 is made up of 14 amino acids. Germline CDR1 is DFQATT and CDR2 is SNEGSKA (reference sequence). CDR3 coding DNA: TGCAGTGCTAGAACAGGGGGCTTTGGAAACACCATATATTTT. Protein sequence: CSARTGGFGNTIYF.

This clonotype was seen many times. The gene calls are TRBV12-3 or TRBV12-4 and TRBJ1-1; possible D gene TRBD1, 6 bases. Trimming took off 4 bases at V and 5 bases at J, with 11 bases between the two ends. The CDR3 runs to 13 residues. In DNA form, the CDR3 reads TGTGCCAGCAGTTCAGGGGCCTGGACTGAAGCTTTCTTT. It is translated as CASSSGAWTEAFF.

This clonotype was detected many times. The rearrangement joins TRBV4-1 to TRBJ1-2, with TRBD1 as a possible D gene (5 bases). The V end was cut by 0 bases, the J end by 8 bases, with 13 bases between. CDR3 length: 14 amino acids. CDR1 and CDR2 from the germline V gene are MGHRA and YSYEKL. CDR3 residues: CASSQERGRTGYTF. The CDR3, as DNA: TGCGCCAGCAGCCAAGAACGGGGCCGGACGGGCTACACCTTC.

The gene calls are TRBV9 and TRBJ1-5; perhaps TRBD1 as D (5 bases). Germline V lookup: CDR1 SGDLS, CDR2 YYNGEE. V lost 0 bases and J lost 11, with 21 bases in between. The CDR3 extends over 16 amino acids. CDR3 in DNA: TGTGCCAGCAGCGTAGCTGCGGGGGGATACCAAGAGACCCAGCATTTT. The encoded protein is CASSVAAGGYQETQHF. Full variable domain (missing parts from reference TRBV9 and TRBJ1-5): DSGVTQTPKHLITATGQRVTLRCSPRSGDLSVYWYQQSLDQGLQFLIQYYNGEERAKGNILERFSAQQFPDLHSELNLSSLELGDSALYFCASSVAAGGYQETQHFGDGTRLSIL.

The chain employs TRBV24-1 and TRBJ1-2; no clear D gene. Trimming removed 4 bases from V and 2 bases from J, with 10 bases in between. The CDR3 has 14 amino acids. CDR1 and CDR2 from the germline V gene are KGHDR and SFDVKD. The CDR3 DNA reads as TGTGCCACCAGTGACCCGACGGCAAACTATGGCTACACCTTC. It encodes CATSDPTANYGYTF.